This T cell receptor beta chain was recovered during a study of post-analysis software for immune sequencing data (dated by TCRdb to between 2014 and 2016). Study-level background: The recorded disease courses included relapsing-remitting, secondary progressive and progressive-relapsing multiple sclerosis, and some patients had no subtype annotation. Patient repertoires were compared against ten to eleven previously published healthy control repertoires from donors aged roughly 6 to 26 years. A subset of samples was prepared in parallel using single-end sample barcoding, then pooled and co-amplified after Illumina adapter ligation. Overall results and qualifications from the work: The multiple sclerosis patient group was slightly younger than the control group. Significantly lower normalized Chao1 diversity was found in multiple sclerosis patients than in controls, suggesting substantial peripheral T-cell clonal expansion. Direct clustering with F measure showed strong co-clustering of samples prepared in the same batch, prompting a batch-effect correction. Several TRBV segments, including TRBV5-6, TRBV5-1 and TRBV20-1, were significantly more frequent in patients than controls.

The method behind the library was PCR. The listed sequencing device is Illumina HiSeq 2500. Unique molecular identifiers were incorporated into TCR beta cDNA libraries to reduce PCR and sequencing biases. Per 1 to 10 million input T cells, some 500,000 cDNA molecules were obtained, such that each molecule approximated one T cell. Patient libraries were prepared and sequenced with the same protocol used for the earlier healthy control dataset. Within a given batch, samples were prepared together, multiplexed and sequenced on the same HiSeq lane. In the authors' own workflow: Raw barcoded reads were processed with MIGEC, and single-read molecular identifier groups were discarded before consensus assembly and CDR3 extraction. Clonotype tables were post-analysed with VDJtools, and diversity was normalized by down-sampling all datasets to the smallest sample size. Repertoire overlap clustering matched CDR3 amino acid but not nucleotide sequences to correct batch-related cross-sample contamination. The raw public reads went through TCRdb reprocessing: fastp at Q25, MiXCR clone calling, in-frame beta chains kept. Rows with a matching CDR3 protein are joined into one entry that keeps the most common DNA and genes. In this record, the V and J calls reflect TCRdb's handling and not the investigators' own analysis. The sample data list 500,000 to 600,000 distinct CDR3 sequences, and around 47% of these were observed just once. The ten largest clones take up about 1.8% of the sample.

Regarding this clonotype: Its antigen is not yet known. No per-base quality is available; no much larger clone lies one base away.

V has 6 bases trimmed and J has 4 bases trimmed; junction bases matching no gene number 9. The CDR3, from cysteine to phenylalanine, totals 16 residues. Just CDR3 DNA is preserved here, 48 bases in frame from base 1. To demonstrate the VDJtools post-analysis software, the study profiled TCR beta repertoires from the peripheral blood of around 13 young patients with multiple sclerosis. The multiple sclerosis patients were children and adolescents ranging in age from roughly 6 to 15 years. The sample consisted of blood. The chain is made from TRBV12-3 or TRBV12-4 and TRBJ2-5; TRBD1 agrees with 12 junctional bases. The sequence came from a girl between 10 and 17 years old with multiple sclerosis. The nucleotide sequence reads TGTGCCAGCAGCCGATACGGGACAGGGGGCTTAGAGACCCAGTACTTC. Its translation is CASSRYGTGGLETQYF.